What follows are 30 T cell receptor beta chains derived from one specimen sequenced in a study of T-cell memory formation after mild COVID-19. TCRdb reanalysed the 5' RACE reads using MiXCR and keeps one entry per CDR3 protein. This table holds roughly 220,000 distinct CDR3 sequences, 9.5% to 10% found once. The sequenced material came from PBMCs or a T cell subset sorted from them (not recorded which). Receptor source: a man between 18 and 29 years old who had mild COVID-19 (a few samples of this study predate the infection). Cell type and time point are not known.

The V call is TRBV7-2, the J call TRBJ2-1; weak D call: TRBD1 (6 bases). In germline, CDR1 is SGHTA, CDR2 FQGNSA. V was cut by 3 bases and J by 1 base, with 19 bases left in between. The CDR3 sequence is 18 residues long. The CDR3 protein is CASSFRPGVPYSYNEQFF. The CDR3 DNA reads as TGTGCCAGCAGCTTTCGCCCAGGGGTCCCCTATTCCTACAATGAGCAGTTCTTC.

This clonotype was seen ten or more times. The chain carries TRBV6-5 and TRBJ1-6, with D maybe TRBD1 (5 bases). CDR1 and CDR2 (germline): MNHEY, SVGAGI. There are 15 residues in the CDR3. V was trimmed by 4 bases and J by 15 bases, leaving 22 bases between them. CDR3 coding DNA: TGTGCCAGCAGTTCACCCGGGACCAGCTCCCTGAACCTCCACTTT. It is translated as CASSSPGTSSLNLHF.

The V call is TRBV12-3 or TRBV12-4, the J call TRBJ1-5, with TRBD1 identical over 7 bases. This CDR3 is 14 amino acids long. Trimming cost V 3 bases and J 6 bases; bases outside gene matches: 5. CDR3 nucleotide sequence: TGTGCCAGCAGTTTTACAGGGGTGGGTCAGCCCCAGCATTTT. As protein: CASSFTGVGQPQHF.

This rearrangement joins TRBV7-9 to TRBJ1-2; 11 nucleotides align to TRBD1. Germline CDR1 SEHNR, CDR2 FQNEAQ (reference sequence). The CDR3 contains 16 residues. V lost 5 bases, J lost 3 bases, and 8 bases stayed unmatched. The CDR3 protein is CASSRTGGAEHYGYTF. The CDR3 coding sequence is TGTGCCAGCAGCCGGACAGGGGGCGCAGAACACTATGGCTACACCTTC.

This clonotype turned up a few times. The CDR3 protein is CASSPGLLEQYF. DNA of the CDR3: TGTGCCAGCAGCCCAGGGTTGCTCGAGCAGTACTTC. V is TRBV7-2 and J is TRBJ2-7, with D possibly matching TRBD1 (5 bases). The CDR3 consists of 12 residues. The germline V and J ends were trimmed by 5 bases and 6 bases, with 11 bases remaining between them. Per the germline V gene, CDR1 is SGHTA and CDR2 is FQGNSA.

This clonotype was seen only a few times. The rearrangement uses TRBV4-2 and TRBJ1-6; D is unclear. Germline CDR1 and CDR2: LGHNA and YNFKEQ. V was shortened by 0 bases and J by 1 base, with 25 bases between the two germline ends. This CDR3 contains 22 residues. This chain's CDR3 is CASSQESRGWQYPGSYNSPLHF. The CDR3 nucleotides read TGTGCCAGCAGCCAAGAATCAAGAGGGTGGCAGTACCCAGGATCCTATAATTCACCCCTCCACTTT.

The V call is TRBV24-1, the J call TRBJ2-1, with 7 bases aligning to TRBD2. CDR3 length: 16 amino acids. V trimming: 3 bases; J trimming: 7 bases; junction bases outside the gene matches: 11. CDR1 and CDR2 (germline): KGHDR, SFDVKD. CDR3 amino acids: CATSDPGGTKPNEQFF. CDR3 in DNA: TGTGCCACCAGTGATCCGGGCGGGACTAAACCTAATGAGCAGTTCTTC.

V usage is TRBV7-2 and J usage is TRBJ2-4; 7 nucleotides match TRBD2. Per the germline V gene, CDR1 is SGHTA and CDR2 is FQGNSA. The CDR3 sequence is 16 residues long. The J segment lost 4 bases and the V segment lost 2 bases, leaving 8 bases of the junction unmatched. The CDR3 DNA sequence: TGTGCCAGCAGCTTAAGCAGCGGGGAACCGAAAAACATTCAGTACTTC. Its protein is CASSLSSGEPKNIQYF.

The chain links TRBV7-2 to TRBJ2-2, with TRBD1 as a possible D gene (6 bases). This CDR3 contains 14 residues. The V end was cut by 5 bases, the J end by 6 bases, with 13 bases between. Germline loops: CDR1 SGHTA, CDR2 FQGNSA. Here the CDR3 DNA reads TGTGCCAGCAGCGAGTCAGGGGTAGCCGGGGAGCTGTTTTTT. Translation: CASSESGVAGELFF.

This clonotype was counted many times. The J gene is TRBJ2-5, the V gene TRBV10-3; 7 positions agree with TRBD2. The CDR3 covers 14 residues. V was clipped by 0 bases and J by 2 bases; unmatched bases: 0. Germline CDR1 ENHRY, CDR2 SYGVKD. The CDR3 reads CAISESGLQETQYF. The CDR3 coding sequence is TGTGCCATCAGTGAGTCGGGACTACAAGAGACCCAGTACTTC.

The chain has TRBV18 and TRBJ1-1, with D hard to call. The CDR3 runs to 13 residues. Trimming took off 0 bases at V and 11 bases at J, with 13 bases between the two ends. The germline gives CDR1 KGHSH, CDR2 LQKENI. The CDR3 DNA follows: TGTGCCAGCTCACCACCATTAAGCTGGCGGGCTTTCTTT. Amino acids: CASSPPLSWRAFF.

The chain couples TRBV9 to TRBJ2-2; D possibly uses TRBD1 or TRBD2 (5 bases each). Trimming took off 4 bases at V and 9 bases at J, with 13 bases between the two ends. CDR3 length: 13 residues. CDR1 SGDLS and CDR2 YYNGEE come from the germline V gene. CDR3 sequence reads: CASSSGAFRELFF. The CDR3 nucleotides are TGTGCCAGCAGCTCCGGGGCTTTCCGGGAGCTGTTTTTT.

This clonotype came up a few times. The rearrangement uses TRBV19 and TRBJ2-5, with D possibly matching TRBD1 (7 bases). Trimming stripped 6 bases from V and 5 bases from J, with 19 bases between. The CDR3 is 15 residues long. The germline V gene has CDR1 LNHDA and CDR2 SQIVND (reference sequence). The DNA of the CDR3 is TGTGCCAGTAGCCCGGGAGCAGGGGGGACGGAGACCCAGTACTTC. This codes for CASSPGAGGTETQYF. The full variable domain, its missing parts supplied by reference TRBV19 and TRBJ2-5, is DGGITQSPKYLFRKEGQNVTLSCEQNLNHDAMYWYRQDPGQGLRLIYYSQIVNDFQKGDIAEGYSVSREKKESFPLTVTSAQKNPTAFYLCASSPGAGGTETQYFGPGTRLLVL.

There are a few counts of this clonotype. This sequence joins TRBV7-2 and TRBJ2-5; 7 bases are shared with TRBD2. The CDR3 loop spans 14 amino acids. The V and J ends lost 4 bases and 5 bases, in that order; junction bases with no gene match: 7. Germline assignment: CDR1 SGHTA and CDR2 FQGNSA. The CDR3 protein is CASSSGLVGETQYF. Written as DNA, the CDR3 is TGTGCCAGCAGCTCAGGACTAGTGGGCGAGACCCAGTACTTC.

This clonotype was recorded at least ten times. This chain's CDR3 is CAIKTPYNEQFF. Here the CDR3 DNA reads TGTGCCATTAAGACTCCCTACAATGAGCAGTTCTTC. This chain joins TRBV10-3 and TRBJ2-1; the D is unclear. V lost 9 bases to trimming and J lost 2 bases, with 8 bases between them. Germline CDR1 ENHRY, CDR2 SYGVKD. This CDR3 comprises 12 residues.

V gene TRBV5-1 combines with J gene TRBJ1-1, with TRBD1 as a possible D gene (6 bases). This CDR3 has 15 amino acids. V shed 4 bases and J shed 2 bases, with 15 bases lying between them. CDR1 is SGHRS, CDR2 YFSETQ, per germline. The CDR3: CASSPRGGFNTEAFF. CDR3 nucleotide sequence: TGCGCCAGCAGCCCCCGAGGGGGGTTTAACACTGAAGCTTTCTTT. Variable domain in full (rest from reference TRBV5-1 and TRBJ1-1): KAGVTQTPRYLIKTRGQQVTLSCSPISGHRSVSWYQQTPGQGLQFLFEYFSETQRNKGNFPGRFSGRQFSNSRSEMNVSTLELGDSALYLCASSPRGGFNTEAFFGQGTRLTVV.

The chain is built from TRBV7-6 and TRBJ1-3; TRBD1 matches 8 bases. The germline V gene has CDR1 SGHVS and CDR2 FNYEAQ. This CDR3 has 15 residues. J lost 5 bases, V lost 5 bases, and 8 bases had no gene match. In nucleotides, the CDR3 is TGTGCCAGCAGCCGCCGGGACAGGACAAGAAACACCATATATTTT. Translated, it gives CASSRRDRTRNTIYF. Variable domain in full (rest from reference TRBV7-6 and TRBJ1-3): GAGVSQSPRYKVTKRGQDVALRCDPISGHVSLYWYRQALGQGPEFLTYFNYEAQQDKSGLPNDRFSAERPEGSISTLTIQRTEQRDSAMYRCASSRRDRTRNTIYFGEGSWLTVV.

A few counts support this clonotype. The chain recombines TRBV7-3 with TRBJ2-1; 9 bases fit TRBD2. Germline V gene data show CDR1 as SGHTA and CDR2 as FQGTGA. The CDR3 covers 15 residues. With V trimmed by 4 bases and J by 3 bases, 4 bases remained unmatched. The CDR3 region is CASSSTSGNYNEQFF. The DNA of the CDR3 is TGTGCCAGCAGCTCGACTAGCGGTAACTACAATGAGCAGTTCTTC. Using reference TRBV7-3 and TRBJ2-1 for the parts outside the CDR3, the full variable domain is GAGVSQTPSNKVTEKGKYVELRCDPISGHTALYWYRQSLGQGPEFLIYFQGTGAADDSGLPNDRFFAVRPEGSVSTLKIQRTERGDSAVYLCASSSTSGNYNEQFFGPGTRLTVL.

This sequence joins TRBV12-3 or TRBV12-4 and TRBJ1-6, with D maybe TRBD1 (5 bases). The ends were cut back, 6 bases at V and 10 bases at J, with 13 bases in the middle. The CDR3 consists of 13 residues. CDR3 sequence: CASSSTRGSPLHF. CDR3 DNA: TGTGCCAGCAGCTCTACTCGGGGGTCACCCCTCCACTTT.

The chain employs TRBV19 and TRBJ2-3; D remains unclear. The ends were cut back, 5 bases at V and 10 bases at J, with 13 bases in the middle. Germline-derived CDR1 and CDR2 are LNHDA and SQIVND (reference sequence). This CDR3 is 12 amino acids long. Here the CDR3 DNA reads TGTGCCAGTAGTTTCGATACTACCCCGCAGTATTTT. Protein: CASSFDTTPQYF.

J is TRBJ2-7 and V is TRBV20-1, with 8 bases matching TRBD2. Per the germline V gene, CDR1 is DFQATT and CDR2 is SNEGSKA (reference sequence). The trim removed 3 bases at V and 4 bases at J, leaving 8 bases unmatched. The CDR3 contains 14 residues. CDR3: CSAREGSGGYEQYV. CDR3 bases: TGCAGTGCTAGGGAAGGCAGCGGGGGTTACGAGCAGTACGTC.

In its sample, this clonotype was seen a few times. V is TRBV27 and J is TRBJ2-1; TRBD2 matches at 10 bases. The CDR3 covers 15 residues. Germline V lookup: CDR1 MNHEY, CDR2 SMNVEV (reference sequence). With 3 bases clipped from V and 8 bases from J, the junction kept 7 bases outside the gene matches. The CDR3 sequence: CASSFSLAGADEQFF. CDR3 nucleotide sequence: TGTGCCAGCAGTTTTAGCCTAGCGGGGGCGGATGAGCAGTTCTTC.

The chain uses TRBV20-1 and TRBJ2-1, with TRBD1 matching 10 bases. This CDR3 is 15 amino acids long. Germline CDR1 reads DFQATT; CDR2 reads SNEGSKA (reference sequence). Trimming took 3 bases from V and 7 from J; bases not matched to a gene: 9. CDR3 sequence: CSASYPGQGRNEQFF. The CDR3 DNA reads as TGCAGTGCTAGTTACCCGGGACAGGGGCGAAATGAGCAGTTCTTC.

This rearrangement joins TRBV20-1 to TRBJ1-2; perhaps TRBD1 as D (5 bases). Germline V gene data show CDR1 as DFQATT and CDR2 as SNEGSKA (reference sequence). This CDR3 has 14 amino acids. The ends were cut back, 2 bases at V and 2 bases at J, with 12 bases in the middle. DNA of the CDR3: TGCAGTGCTAGAAGGAGGGACCTAAACTATGGCTACACCTTC. It yields the protein CSARRRDLNYGYTF.

Concerning this clonotype itself: Being one base from a much bigger clone, this may be a read error. The rearrangement uses TRBV7-9 and TRBJ2-2; perhaps D is TRBD1 or TRBD2 (5 bases each). This CDR3 has 16 residues. The germline V gene has CDR1 SEHNR and CDR2 FQNEAQ (reference sequence). CDR3 amino acids: CASRAERAPDTGELIF. DNA for the CDR3: TGTGCCAGCAGGGCGGAGCGAGCCCCGGACACCGGGGAGCTGATTTTT.

The chain combines TRBV2 with TRBJ2-3; 10 bases fit TRBD2. The germline gives CDR1 SNHLY, CDR2 FYNNEI. This CDR3 comprises 16 residues. Trimming removed 4 bases from V and 1 base from J; junction bases left unmatched: 5. In DNA form, the CDR3 reads TGTGCCAGCAGTGGCCTAGCGGGGGCCGGCACAGATACGCAGTATTTT. It codes for CASSGLAGAGTDTQYF. The full variable domain, completed using reference TRBV2 and TRBJ2-3, is EPEVTQTPSHQVTQMGQEVILRCVPISNHLYFYWYRQILGQKVEFLVSFYNNEISEKSEIFDDQFSVERPDGSNFTLKIRSTKLEDSAMYFCASSGLAGAGTDTQYFGPGTRLTVL.

The V and J genes are TRBV13 and TRBJ2-7; possible D gene TRBD2, 6 bases. Germline V gene data show CDR1 as PRHDT and CDR2 as FYEKMQ (reference sequence). The CDR3 has 17 residues. V dropped 2 bases and J dropped 6 bases, with 23 bases sitting between them. CDR3 in amino acids: CASSLLGGRGLRGEQYV. CDR3 nucleotide sequence: TGTGCCAGCAGCTTATTAGGAGGGAGAGGCTTAAGGGGCGAGCAGTACGTC.

This clonotype was counted only a few times. The chain links TRBV4-1 to TRBJ2-3; 9 bases align to TRBD2. The J segment lost 0 bases and the V segment lost 0 bases, leaving 4 bases of the junction unmatched. The CDR3 totals 17 residues. Germline CDR1 reads MGHRA; CDR2 reads YSYEKL. The CDR3 DNA is TGCGCCAGCAGCCAAGACCACCTAGCGGGGAGCACAGATACGCAGTATTTT. It translates to CASSQDHLAGSTDTQYF.

This clonotype was recorded a few times. The J gene is TRBJ2-5, the V gene TRBV18, with unresolved D. The CDR3 consists of 13 residues. V was pared by 6 bases and J by 5 bases, with 13 bases between. Germline CDR1 reads KGHSH; CDR2 reads LQKENI. The CDR3 DNA follows: TGTGCCAGCTCTGGAGACCCCCCGGAGACCCAGTACTTC. Translated: CASSGDPPETQYF.

The chain recombines TRBV4-3 with TRBJ1-1; D remains ambiguous. Germline V lookup: CDR1 LGHNA, CDR2 YSLEER. The ends were cut back, 4 bases at V and 4 bases at J, with 13 bases in the middle. The CDR3 runs 14 residues. For the CDR3, the DNA is TGCGCCAGCAGCCCGGCGGGCCTGCCCACTGAAGCTTTCTTT. Translated: CASSPAGLPTEAFF.